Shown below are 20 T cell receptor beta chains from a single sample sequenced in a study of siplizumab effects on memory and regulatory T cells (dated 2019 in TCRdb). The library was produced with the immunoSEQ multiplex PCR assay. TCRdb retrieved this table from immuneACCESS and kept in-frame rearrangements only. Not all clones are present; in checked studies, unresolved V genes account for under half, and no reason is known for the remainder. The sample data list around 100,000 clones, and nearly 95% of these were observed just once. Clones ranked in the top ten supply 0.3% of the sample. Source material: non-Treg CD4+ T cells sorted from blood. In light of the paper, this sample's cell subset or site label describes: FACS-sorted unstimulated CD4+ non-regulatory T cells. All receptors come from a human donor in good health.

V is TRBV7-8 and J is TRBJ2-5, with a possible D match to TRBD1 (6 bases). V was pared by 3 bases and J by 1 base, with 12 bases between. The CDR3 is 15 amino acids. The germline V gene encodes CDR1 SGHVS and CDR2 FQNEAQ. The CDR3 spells CASSFRTDFQETQYF. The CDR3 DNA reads TGTGCCAGCAGCTTTAGGACAGACTTCCAAGAGACCCAGTACTTC.

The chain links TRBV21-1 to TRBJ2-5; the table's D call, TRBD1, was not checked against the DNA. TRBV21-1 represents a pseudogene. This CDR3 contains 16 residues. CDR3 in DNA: TGTGCCAGCAGCAAAGTCCGCTGGGACAGTAGGGAGACCCAGTACTTC. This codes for CASSKVRWDSRETQYF.

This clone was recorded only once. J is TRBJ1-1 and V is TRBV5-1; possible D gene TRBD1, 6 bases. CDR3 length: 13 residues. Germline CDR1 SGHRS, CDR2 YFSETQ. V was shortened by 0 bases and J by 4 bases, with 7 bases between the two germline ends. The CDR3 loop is CASSLGGGTEAFF. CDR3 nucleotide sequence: TGCGCCAGCAGCTTGGGAGGGGGCACTGAAGCTTTCTTT.

DNA for the CDR3: TGCGCCAGCAGCCCCCGCCAGGACAGAGCAAACGAGCAGTACTTC. Its protein is CASSPRQDRANEQYF. This chain links TRBV5-1 with TRBJ2-7; tentative D call: TRBD1 (6 bases). The V and J ends lost 4 bases and 5 bases respectively, with 19 bases between them. Germline V lookup: CDR1 SGHRS, CDR2 YFSETQ. The CDR3 extends over 15 amino acids. The full variable domain, its missing parts supplied by reference TRBV5-1 and TRBJ2-7, is KAGVTQTPRYLIKTRGQQVTLSCSPISGHRSVSWYQQTPGQGLQFLFEYFSETQRNKGNFPGRFSGRQFSNSRSEMNVSTLELGDSALYLCASSPRQDRANEQYFGPGTRLTVT.

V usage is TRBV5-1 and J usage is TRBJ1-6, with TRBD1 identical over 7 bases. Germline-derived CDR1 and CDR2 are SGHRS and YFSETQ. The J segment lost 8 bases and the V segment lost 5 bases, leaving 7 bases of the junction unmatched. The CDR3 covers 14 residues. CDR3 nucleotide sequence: TGCGCCAGCAGTACAGGGGTGAGGGATTCACCCCTCCACTTT. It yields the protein CASSTGVRDSPLHF.

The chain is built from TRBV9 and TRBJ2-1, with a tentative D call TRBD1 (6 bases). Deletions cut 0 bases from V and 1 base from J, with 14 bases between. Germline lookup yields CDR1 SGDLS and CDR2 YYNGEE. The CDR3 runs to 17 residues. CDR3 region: CASSVEGGSESYNEQFF. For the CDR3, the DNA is TGTGCCAGCAGCGTAGAAGGGGGATCTGAGTCCTACAATGAGCAGTTCTTC.

In DNA form, the CDR3 reads TGTGCCAGCAGCTTATATATAGCGGGGGCATACAATGAGCAGTTCTTC. It specifies CASSLYIAGAYNEQFF. The chain links TRBV7-2 to TRBJ2-1, with TRBD2 matching 9 bases. The J segment lost 4 bases and the V segment lost 2 bases, leaving 6 bases of the junction unmatched. Germline-derived CDR1 and CDR2 are SGHTA and FQGNSA. The CDR3 loop spans 16 amino acids.

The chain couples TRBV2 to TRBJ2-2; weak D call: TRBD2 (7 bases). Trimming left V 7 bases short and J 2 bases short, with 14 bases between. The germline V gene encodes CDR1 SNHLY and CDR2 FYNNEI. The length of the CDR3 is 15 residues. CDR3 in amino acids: CASNLGGPNTGELFF. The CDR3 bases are TGTGCCAGCAATCTGGGGGGGCCCAACACCGGGGAGCTGTTTTTT.

The CDR3 DNA is TGCGCCAGCAGTGATCGTGGGGCCTCCACAGATACGCAGTATTTT. The encoded protein is CASSDRGASTDTQYF. The chain carries TRBV10-2 and TRBJ2-3; weak D call: TRBD1 (5 bases). The germline V gene has CDR1 WSHSY and CDR2 SAAADI. The CDR3 sequence is 15 residues long. Trimming took 3 bases from V and 2 from J, leaving 12 bases between them.

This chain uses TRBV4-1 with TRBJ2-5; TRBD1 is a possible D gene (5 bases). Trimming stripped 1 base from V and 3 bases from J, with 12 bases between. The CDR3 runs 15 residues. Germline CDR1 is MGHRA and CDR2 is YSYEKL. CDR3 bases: TGCGCCAGCAGCCAAGGGGCAGGGATCGAAGAGACCCAGTACTTC. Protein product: CASSQGAGIEETQYF.

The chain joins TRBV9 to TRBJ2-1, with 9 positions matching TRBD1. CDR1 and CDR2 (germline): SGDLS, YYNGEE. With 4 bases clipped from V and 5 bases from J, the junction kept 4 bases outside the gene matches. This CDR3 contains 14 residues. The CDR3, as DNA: TGTGCCAGCAGCACCCGGACAGGGGACAATGAGCAGTTCTTC. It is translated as CASSTRTGDNEQFF. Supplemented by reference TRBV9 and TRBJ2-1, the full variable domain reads DSGVTQTPKHLITATGQRVTLRCSPRSGDLSVYWYQQSLDQGLQFLIQYYNGEERAKGNILERFSAQQFPDLHSELNLSSLELGDSALYFCASSTRTGDNEQFFGPGTRLTVL.

The DNA for the CDR3 is TGTGCCAGCTCACCACCATTTCGGGGACTGAACACTGAAGCTTTCTTT. As protein: CASSPPFRGLNTEAFF. The chain couples TRBV18 to TRBJ1-1; the D gene is possibly TRBD1 (5 bases). V shed 0 bases and J shed 0 bases, with 11 bases lying between them. CDR3 length: 16 amino acids. Germline values: CDR1 KGHSH, CDR2 LQKENI.

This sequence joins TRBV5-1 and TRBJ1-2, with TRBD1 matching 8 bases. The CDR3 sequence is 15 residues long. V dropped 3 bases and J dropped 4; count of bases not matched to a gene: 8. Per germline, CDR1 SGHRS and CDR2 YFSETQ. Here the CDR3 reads CASSSTGGVSYGYTF. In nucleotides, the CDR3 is TGCGCCAGCAGCTCTACAGGGGGAGTTAGCTATGGCTACACCTTC.

In DNA, the CDR3 is TGTGCCAGCTCACCACTGTCCCGGGACACTGAAGCTTTCTTT. Its translation: CASSPLSRDTEAFF. The J gene is TRBJ1-1, the V gene TRBV18; D uncertain. The V and J ends lost 1 base and 3 bases respectively, with 9 bases between them. CDR3 size: 14 residues. Germline CDR1 KGHSH, CDR2 LQKENI.

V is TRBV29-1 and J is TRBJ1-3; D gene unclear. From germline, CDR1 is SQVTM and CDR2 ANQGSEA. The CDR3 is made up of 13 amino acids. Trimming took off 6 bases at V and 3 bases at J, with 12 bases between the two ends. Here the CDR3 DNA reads TGCAGCGTGGCGACTTATGTTGGAAACACCATATATTTT. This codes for CSVATYVGNTIYF.

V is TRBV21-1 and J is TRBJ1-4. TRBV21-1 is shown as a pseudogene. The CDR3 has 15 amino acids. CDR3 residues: CASSKGRGTNEKLFF. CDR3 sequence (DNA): TGTGCCAGCAGCAAAGGGAGGGGCACTAATGAAAAACTGTTTTTT.

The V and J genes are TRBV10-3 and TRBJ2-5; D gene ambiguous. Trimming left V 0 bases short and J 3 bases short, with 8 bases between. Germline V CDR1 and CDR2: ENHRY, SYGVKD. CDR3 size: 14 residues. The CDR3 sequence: CAISESPGKETQYF. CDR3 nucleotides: TGTGCCATCAGTGAGTCTCCCGGCAAAGAGACCCAGTACTTC.

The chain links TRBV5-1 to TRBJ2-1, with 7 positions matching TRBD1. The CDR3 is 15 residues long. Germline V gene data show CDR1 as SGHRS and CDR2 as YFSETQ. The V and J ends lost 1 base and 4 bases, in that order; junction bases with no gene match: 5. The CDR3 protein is CASSLPNRGYNEQFF. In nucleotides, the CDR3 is TGCGCCAGCAGCTTGCCGAACAGGGGATACAATGAGCAGTTCTTC.

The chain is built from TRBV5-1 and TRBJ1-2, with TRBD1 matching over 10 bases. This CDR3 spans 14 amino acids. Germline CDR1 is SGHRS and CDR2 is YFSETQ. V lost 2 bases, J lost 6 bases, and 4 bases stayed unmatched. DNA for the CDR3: TGCGCCAGCAGCTTCGAGACAGGGGGCCATGGCTACACCTTC. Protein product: CASSFETGGHGYTF.

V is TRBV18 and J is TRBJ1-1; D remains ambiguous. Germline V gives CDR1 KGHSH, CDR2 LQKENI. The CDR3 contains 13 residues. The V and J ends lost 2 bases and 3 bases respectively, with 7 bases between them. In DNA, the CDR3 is TGTGCCAGCTCACCAAACGTGGACACTGAAGCTTTCTTT. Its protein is CASSPNVDTEAFF.